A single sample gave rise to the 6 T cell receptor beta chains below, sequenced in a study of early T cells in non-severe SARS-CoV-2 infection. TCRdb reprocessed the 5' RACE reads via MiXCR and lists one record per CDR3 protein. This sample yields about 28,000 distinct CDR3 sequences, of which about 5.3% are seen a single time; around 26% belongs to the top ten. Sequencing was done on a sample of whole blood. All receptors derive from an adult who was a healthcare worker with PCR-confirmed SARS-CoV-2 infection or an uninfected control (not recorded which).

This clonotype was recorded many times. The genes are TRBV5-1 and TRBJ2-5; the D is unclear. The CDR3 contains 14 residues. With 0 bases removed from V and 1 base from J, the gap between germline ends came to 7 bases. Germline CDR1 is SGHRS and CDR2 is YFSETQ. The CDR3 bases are TGCGCCAGCAGCTTGGTGGTAAGCCAAGAGACCCAGTACTTC. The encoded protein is CASSLVVSQETQYF.

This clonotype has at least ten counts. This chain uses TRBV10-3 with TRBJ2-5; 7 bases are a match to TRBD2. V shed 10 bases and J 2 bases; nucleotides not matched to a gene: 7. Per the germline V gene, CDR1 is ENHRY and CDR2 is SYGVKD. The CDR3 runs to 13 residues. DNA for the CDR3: TGTGCCACGAACGGCGGGGGACAAGAGACCCAGTACTTC. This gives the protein CATNGGGQETQYF.

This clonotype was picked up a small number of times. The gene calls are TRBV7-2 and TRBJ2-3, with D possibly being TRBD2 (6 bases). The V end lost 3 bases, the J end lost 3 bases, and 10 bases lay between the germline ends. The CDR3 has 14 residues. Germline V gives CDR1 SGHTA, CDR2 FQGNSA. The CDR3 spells CASSLGLATDTQYF. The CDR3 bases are TGTGCCAGCAGCTTGGGACTGGCAACAGATACGCAGTATTTT.

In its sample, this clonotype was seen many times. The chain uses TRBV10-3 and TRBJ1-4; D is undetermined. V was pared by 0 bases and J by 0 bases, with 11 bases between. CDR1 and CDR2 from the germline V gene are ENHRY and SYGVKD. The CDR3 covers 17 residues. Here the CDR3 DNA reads TGTGCCATCAGTGAGTCTGATATCGAGGCAACTAATGAAAAACTGTTTTTT. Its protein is CAISESDIEATNEKLFF.

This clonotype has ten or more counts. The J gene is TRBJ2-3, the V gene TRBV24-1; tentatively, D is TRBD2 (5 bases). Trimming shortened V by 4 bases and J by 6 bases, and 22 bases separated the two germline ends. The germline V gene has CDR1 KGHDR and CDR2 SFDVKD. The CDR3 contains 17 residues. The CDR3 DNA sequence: TGTGCCACCAGTGAACCAGGACGGGGAGTCGGGGTGGATACGCAGTATTTT. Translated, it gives CATSEPGRGVGVDTQYF.

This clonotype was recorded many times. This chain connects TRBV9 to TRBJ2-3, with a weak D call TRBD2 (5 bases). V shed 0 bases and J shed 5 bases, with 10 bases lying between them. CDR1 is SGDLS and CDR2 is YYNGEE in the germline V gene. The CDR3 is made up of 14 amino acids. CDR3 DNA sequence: TGTGCCAGCAGCGTAGCTTACCGGGGAGATACGCAGTATTTT. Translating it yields CASSVAYRGDTQYF.